Shown below are 30 T cell receptor beta chains from a single sample sequenced in a study of CD8 T cells in ankylosing spondylitis. One entry per CDR3 protein, called by TCRdb with MiXCR from the 5' RACE reads. Among about 140,000 distinct CDR3 sequences listed, 7% to 10% were seen once. Material: synovial fluid, either unsorted or a sorted T cell fraction (not recorded which). The receptors come from a male donor with ankylosing spondylitis.

The chain is built from TRBV12-3 or TRBV12-4 and TRBJ1-3; D is perhaps TRBD1 (5 bases). The CDR3 spans 14 residues. Trimming stripped 4 bases from V and 7 bases from J, with 14 bases between. The CDR3 is CASSSGTAANTIYF. CDR3 nucleotide sequence: TGTGCCAGCAGTTCCGGGACCGCTGCTAACACCATATATTTT.

This clonotype was counted many times. This chain links TRBV7-9 with TRBJ1-3; D not certain. V lost 6 bases, J lost 2 bases, and 11 bases lay in between. The CDR3 is 14 amino acids. From germline, CDR1 is SEHNR and CDR2 FQNEAQ (reference sequence). The CDR3 sequence is CASSIRLTGNTIYF. The DNA for the CDR3 is TGTGCCAGCAGTATCCGGTTGACTGGAAACACCATATATTTT.

The rearrangement uses TRBV2 and TRBJ2-3, with a possible D match to TRBD2 (5 bases). There are 13 residues in the CDR3. Germline loops: CDR1 SNHLY, CDR2 FYNNEI. Trimming removed 10 bases at V and 5 bases at J, with 16 bases between. The CDR3 reads CATAEGSQDTQYF. The CDR3 region has the DNA TGTGCCACCGCAGAGGGTAGTCAAGATACGCAGTATTTT.

This clonotype was seen many times. The rearrangement joins TRBV7-9 to TRBJ1-2, with D possibly matching TRBD1 (5 bases). The CDR3 loop spans 16 amino acids. V lost 4 bases, J lost 6 bases, and 21 bases lay in between. The V gene's germline CDR1 is SEHNR and CDR2 FQNEAQ (reference sequence). CDR3 region: CASSSRYRGVRDGYTF. The DNA of the CDR3 is TGTGCCAGCAGCTCGCGATACAGAGGGGTACGTGATGGCTACACCTTC. Full variable domain (outside the CDR3, taken from reference TRBV7-9 and TRBJ1-2): DTGVSQNPRHKITKRGQNVTFRCDPISEHNRLYWYRQTLGQGPEFLTYFQNEAQLEKSRLLSDRFSAERPKGSFSTLEIQRTEQGDSAMYLCASSSRYRGVRDGYTFGSGTRLTVV.

This clonotype was seen more than once but under ten times. The chain has TRBV6-2 or TRBV6-3 and TRBJ1-5, with TRBD1 as a possible D gene (6 bases). CDR3 length equals 15 residues. Trimming pared 0 bases from V and 7 bases from J, leaving 13 bases between. Per the germline V gene, CDR1 is MNHEY and CDR2 is SVGEGT. CDR3 DNA sequence: TGTGCCAGCAGTTACTCGAGTAGGGGGTGGCAGCCCCAGCATTTT. It codes for CASSYSSRGWQPQHF.

This clonotype occurred many times. The chain couples TRBV10-3 to TRBJ1-3; 7 bases line up with TRBD1. The CDR3 spans 13 residues. J was trimmed by 4 bases and V by 11 bases; bases with no gene match: 8. Germline values: CDR1 ENHRY, CDR2 SYGVKD. Here the CDR3 reads CASKQGEGNTIYF. The CDR3 region has the DNA TGTGCCTCCAAGCAGGGGGAAGGAAACACCATATATTTT.

This clonotype has only a few counts. V usage is TRBV20-1 and J usage is TRBJ2-1; 9 bases match TRBD2. CDR3 size: 16 residues. Germline V CDR1 and CDR2: DFQATT, SNEGSKA (reference sequence). The V gene end was trimmed by 0 bases and the J gene end by 7 bases; junction bases not matched to a gene: 10. The CDR3 here is CSARDLAGGLRNEQFF. The CDR3 bases are TGCAGTGCTAGAGATTTGGCGGGAGGGCTTAGGAATGAGCAGTTCTTC.

This clonotype showed up many times. V and J are TRBV6-1 and TRBJ1-2; 9 nucleotides align to TRBD1. The germline gives CDR1 MNHNS, CDR2 SASEGT. V lost 5 bases and J lost 5; bases outside the gene matches: 9. The CDR3 is 15 amino acids. CDR3 DNA sequence: TGTGCCAGCAGTCCTAAACAGGGGGCCGGGTATGGCTACACCTTC. It codes for CASSPKQGAGYGYTF.

This chain uses TRBV11-3 with TRBJ2-3, with D possibly TRBD2 on 5 matching bases. This CDR3 is built from 14 residues. Per germline, CDR1 SGHNT and CDR2 YENEEA. V gave up 5 bases and J gave up 2 bases, with 11 bases separating them. CDR3 protein: CASSAGGPTDTQYF. CDR3 sequence (DNA): TGTGCCAGCAGCGCCGGAGGTCCCACAGATACGCAGTATTTT.

J is TRBJ2-7 and V is TRBV27; 10 nucleotides match TRBD2. The CDR3 sequence is 15 residues long. Germline lookup yields CDR1 MNHEY and CDR2 SMNVEV (reference sequence). J was trimmed by 5 bases and V by 5 bases; bases with no gene match: 9. For the CDR3, the DNA is TGTGCCAGCAGTCCCCTGATGAGCGGGAGGGACGAGCAGTACTTC. As protein: CASSPLMSGRDEQYF.

The chain combines TRBV7-2 with TRBJ2-2; 7 nucleotides match TRBD1. J lost 4 bases, V lost 5 bases, and 7 bases had no gene match. The CDR3 runs 15 residues. From germline, CDR1 is SGHTA and CDR2 FQGNSA. In DNA form, the CDR3 reads TGTGCCAGCAGCAACAGGGGTGCGGGCACCGGGGAGCTGTTTTTT. It specifies CASSNRGAGTGELFF.

This clonotype has ten or more counts. The chain carries TRBV9 and TRBJ2-3; D perhaps matches TRBD2 (6 bases). Germline V lookup: CDR1 SGDLS, CDR2 YYNGEE. CDR3 length equals 16 residues. Trimming took off 2 bases at V and 0 bases at J, with 13 bases between the two ends. Here the CDR3 reads CASSVGGAQSTDTQYF. CDR3 DNA: TGTGCCAGCAGCGTTGGAGGGGCCCAAAGCACAGATACGCAGTATTTT.

This clonotype was seen repeatedly, ten times or more. The rearrangement links TRBV7-6 to TRBJ1-1; TRBD1 might be the D (6 bases). The CDR3 length is 15 residues. V lost 1 base to trimming and J lost 0 bases, with 9 bases between them. Germline V gene data show CDR1 as SGHVS and CDR2 as FNYEAQ. The CDR3 coding sequence is TGTGCCAGCAGCTTAGGGACAGTCTTGAACACTGAAGCTTTCTTT. It encodes CASSLGTVLNTEAFF.

In its sample, this clonotype was seen a few times. The rearrangement links TRBV5-8 to TRBJ1-6; D perhaps matches TRBD1 (6 bases). This CDR3 spans 14 amino acids. Germline V gives CDR1 SGHTS, CDR2 YDEGEE. With 0 bases removed from V and 8 bases from J, the gap between germline ends came to 9 bases. CDR3 sequence: CASSLGTDYSPLHF. CDR3 DNA sequence: TGTGCCAGCAGCTTGGGGACAGACTATTCACCCCTCCACTTT.

This clonotype came up many times. The chain employs TRBV20-1 and TRBJ2-1; the D gene is possibly TRBD2 (6 bases). The CDR3 runs to 14 residues. V was pared by 5 bases and J by 9 bases, with 20 bases between. CDR1 and CDR2 from the germline V gene are DFQATT and SNEGSKA (reference sequence). CDR3 sequence reads: CSAELGTMGGEQFF. The DNA of the CDR3 is TGCAGTGCTGAATTGGGTACGATGGGGGGTGAGCAGTTCTTC.

Many counts were recorded for this clonotype. V gene TRBV20-1 combines with J gene TRBJ1-2, with D tentatively TRBD1 (5 bases). The CDR3 spans 15 residues. Germline V gene data show CDR1 as DFQATT and CDR2 as SNEGSKA (reference sequence). V lost 6 bases and J 4 bases, leaving 21 bases between the germline ends. This chain's CDR3 is CSATTTDQGGYGYTF. For the CDR3, the DNA is TGCAGTGCCACGACCACAGATCAGGGAGGCTATGGCTACACCTTC.

This clonotype was seen at least ten times. V is TRBV5-1 and J is TRBJ2-5; 12 bases agree with TRBD2. CDR1 is SGHRS, CDR2 YFSETQ, per germline. CDR3 length: 15 amino acids. Unmatched junction bases numbered 6, after V lost 4 bases and J lost 5 bases. The CDR3 here is CASSTGLAGLETQYF. The CDR3 DNA reads as TGCGCCAGCAGCACCGGACTAGCGGGATTGGAGACCCAGTACTTC.

The chain is built from TRBV9 and TRBJ2-7; 10 bases agree with TRBD2. The germline V gene encodes CDR1 SGDLS and CDR2 YYNGEE. The CDR3 consists of 15 residues. The V and J ends lost 4 bases and 4 bases, in that order; junction bases with no gene match: 8. CDR3 residues: CASSPQAGGVYEQYF. The CDR3 DNA follows: TGTGCCAGCAGCCCACAAGCGGGAGGGGTATACGAGCAGTACTTC. Filled out from reference TRBV9 and TRBJ2-7, the complete variable domain reads DSGVTQTPKHLITATGQRVTLRCSPRSGDLSVYWYQQSLDQGLQFLIQYYNGEERAKGNILERFSAQQFPDLHSELNLSSLELGDSALYFCASSPQAGGVYEQYFGPGTRLTVT.

This clonotype was counted between two and nine times. The V gene is TRBV10-3, the J gene TRBJ2-7; 14 nucleotides match TRBD2. There are 17 residues in the CDR3. CDR1 and CDR2 (germline): ENHRY, SYGVKD. The trim removed 5 bases at V and 0 bases at J, leaving 6 bases unmatched. The CDR3 region has the DNA TGTGCCATCAGTCCCGGGACTAGCGGGGGTTCCTCCTACGAGCAGTACTTC. Translating it yields CAISPGTSGGSSYEQYF.

The V and J genes are TRBV20-1 and TRBJ2-1; 9 bases map to TRBD2. Germline trimming cut 0 bases from V and 6 bases from J; bases unmatched to any gene: 6. The CDR3 is 15 residues long. Germline V gene data show CDR1 as DFQATT and CDR2 as SNEGSKA (reference sequence). The chain's CDR3 is CSARDPSGIGNEQFF. In DNA, the CDR3 is TGCAGTGCTAGAGACCCTAGCGGGATAGGCAATGAGCAGTTCTTC.

This clonotype was seen ten or more times. CDR3 bases: TGCAGTGCTCCAGGCGCAACTAATGAAAAACTGTTTTTT. It yields the protein CSAPGATNEKLFF. V is TRBV20-1 and J is TRBJ1-4; D unclear. Trimming pared 5 bases from V and 0 bases from J, leaving 7 bases between. Germline V CDR1 and CDR2: DFQATT, SNEGSKA (reference sequence). This CDR3 region has 13 residues.

This clonotype came up a few times. One junction end does not reproduce the germline sequence, and a read error may be involved. The CDR3 nucleotides read TGTGCCAGCAGCATAGCGGGTACTTCTAATGAAAAACTGTTTTTT. It encodes CASSIAGTSNEKLFF. This sequence joins TRBV7-2 and TRBJ1-4; no definite D call. The CDR3 covers 15 residues. Germline CDR1 SGHTA, CDR2 FQGNSA.

This clonotype has ten or more counts. The CDR3 reads CASNGPRGPAASYGYTF. CDR3 nucleotides: TGTGCCAGCAATGGCCCTAGGGGGCCGGCGGCTAGCTATGGCTACACCTTC. The rearrangement uses TRBV28 and TRBJ1-2; 7 bases agree with TRBD1. The length of the CDR3 is 17 residues. Trimming cost V 7 bases and J 4 bases; bases outside gene matches: 18. Germline CDR1 and CDR2: MDHEN and SYDVKM.

The chain joins TRBV2 to TRBJ2-7; the D call may be TRBD1 or TRBD2 (6 bases each). This CDR3 has 15 amino acids. In germline, CDR1 is SNHLY, CDR2 FYNNEI. V was cut by 8 bases and J by 4 bases, with 21 bases left in between. CDR3 region: CASSMEGGRMYEQYF. CDR3 nucleotides: TGTGCCAGCTCGATGGAGGGGGGCCGGATGTACGAGCAGTACTTC.

This clonotype was counted many times. The chain links TRBV4-1 to TRBJ1-4, with D maybe TRBD1 (6 bases). V dropped 4 bases and J dropped 5 bases, with 17 bases sitting between them. The CDR3 is 16 amino acids. Germline CDR1 is MGHRA and CDR2 is YSYEKL. CDR3 amino acids: CASSRKPRGDNEKLFF. The CDR3 DNA follows: TGCGCCAGCAGCCGAAAACCCAGGGGAGACAATGAAAAACTGTTTTTT.

By share of the sample, this clonotype is medium-sized. The chain links TRBV7-2 to TRBJ2-2; D not certain. The CDR3 spans 17 residues. Germline V gene lookup returns CDR1 SGHTA and CDR2 FQGNSA. With 6 bases removed from V and 0 bases from J, the gap between germline ends came to 17 bases. CDR3 amino acids: CASSPARLRANTGELFF. The CDR3 coding sequence is TGTGCCAGCAGTCCTGCCAGACTTAGGGCGAACACCGGGGAGCTGTTTTTT.

The V and J genes are TRBV18 and TRBJ2-1, with a tentative D call TRBD2 (5 bases). CDR3 size: 13 residues. Trimming removed 8 bases at V and 10 bases at J, with 18 bases between. Germline CDR1 is KGHSH and CDR2 is LQKENI. The CDR3 DNA sequence: TGTGCCAGCAAACTTGACTACCTCGGGGAGCAGTTCTTC. This sequence encodes CASKLDYLGEQFF.

This clonotype was picked up a small number of times. The V gene is TRBV6-1, the J gene TRBJ2-7; 11 nucleotides agree with TRBD1. Germline loops: CDR1 MNHNS, CDR2 SASEGT. The junction had 2 bases not matched to a gene; V was cut back by 3 bases and J by 1 base. The CDR3 is 15 amino acids. DNA for the CDR3: TGTGCCAGCAGTGAGGGACAGGGGGGATCCTACGAGCAGTACTTC. Amino acids: CASSEGQGGSYEQYF.

This clonotype was seen a few times. V usage is TRBV7-2 and J usage is TRBJ2-1, with 12 bases fitting TRBD2. The CDR3 is 16 residues long. Per the germline V gene, CDR1 is SGHTA and CDR2 is FQGNSA. The V gene end was trimmed by 1 base and the J gene end by 10 bases; junction bases not matched to a gene: 8. The CDR3 sequence: CASSLVPSGGAGEQFF. CDR3 nucleotides: TGTGCCAGCAGCTTAGTACCTAGCGGGGGGGCCGGCGAGCAGTTCTTC.

This clonotype was found many times. The genes are TRBV7-2 and TRBJ2-5; maybe TRBD2 (7 bases). There are 15 residues in the CDR3. Trimming removed 2 bases from V and 4 bases from J, with 14 bases in between. Germline V gene lookup returns CDR1 SGHTA and CDR2 FQGNSA. The CDR3 nucleotides are TGTGCCAGCAGCTTACAACGGGGGGCCGTAGAGACCCAGTACTTC. Amino acid sequence: CASSLQRGAVETQYF.